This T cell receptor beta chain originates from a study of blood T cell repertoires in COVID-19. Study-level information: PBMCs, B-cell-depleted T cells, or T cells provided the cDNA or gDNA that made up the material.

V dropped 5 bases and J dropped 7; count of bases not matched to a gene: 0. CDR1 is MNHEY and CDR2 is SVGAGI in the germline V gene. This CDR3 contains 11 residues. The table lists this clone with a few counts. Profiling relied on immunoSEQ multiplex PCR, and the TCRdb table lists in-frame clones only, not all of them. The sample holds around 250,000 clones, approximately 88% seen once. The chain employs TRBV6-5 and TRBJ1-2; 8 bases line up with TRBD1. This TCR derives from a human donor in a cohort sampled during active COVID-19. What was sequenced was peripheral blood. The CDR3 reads CASSTGGGYTF. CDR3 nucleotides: TGTGCCAGCAGTACAGGGGGTGGCTACACCTTC.